Shown below are 26 T cell receptor beta chains from a single sample sequenced in a study of blood T cell repertoires in COVID-19. Libraries were prepared by immunoSEQ multiplex PCR; TCRdb keeps only in-frame clonotypes and omits some of them. The data contain approximately 240,000 clones, 83% of them singletons. Sequenced sample: peripheral blood. The source of these receptors is a woman in her 30s with COVID-19, enrolled during active disease.

This chain joins TRBV21-1 and TRBJ2-4; the table's D gene call, TRBD2, was not cross checked with the DNA. TRBV21-1 is assigned pseudogene status. The CDR3 sequence is 16 residues long. This CDR3 is CASSLQTFLAKNIQYF. The CDR3 bases are TGTGCCAGCAGCCTCCAGACTTTCCTAGCCAAAAACATTCAGTACTTC.

This rearrangement joins TRBV13 to TRBJ2-7; perhaps TRBD1 as D (7 bases). Trimming stripped 5 bases from V and 2 bases from J, with 13 bases between. Germline V gene lookup returns CDR1 PRHDT and CDR2 FYEKMQ (reference sequence). This CDR3 is 14 amino acids long. DNA of the CDR3: TGTGCCAGCAGCCAGGGGGGCGTACCCTACGAGCAGTACTTC. As protein: CASSQGGVPYEQYF. Supplemented by reference TRBV13 and TRBJ2-7, the full variable domain reads AAGVIQSPRHLIKEKRETATLKCYPIPRHDTVYWYQQGPGQDPQFLISFYEKMQSDKGSIPDRFSAQQFSDYHSELNMSSLELGDSALYFCASSQGGVPYEQYFGPGTRLTVT.

CDR3 sequence (DNA): TGTGCCAGCAGCAAAGGTGACCAGGGATCCCCCCTAAGACCCCTCCACTTT. This gives the protein CASSKGDQGSPLRPLHF. The genes are TRBV21-1 and TRBJ1-6; the table assigns TRBD1, which was not confirmed against the DNA. TRBV21-1 is a known pseudogene. The CDR3 consists of 17 residues.

The J gene is TRBJ2-3, the V gene TRBV6-2 or TRBV6-3; TRBD2 matches 11 bases. The junction had 5 bases not matched to a gene; V was cut back by 4 bases and J by 2 bases. The CDR3 is made up of 16 amino acids. Germline lookup yields CDR1 MNHEY and CDR2 SVGEGT. The CDR3 DNA reads TGTGCCAGCAGTTCCCGACTAGCGGGGTACACAGATACGCAGTATTTT. Translating it yields CASSSRLAGYTDTQYF.

A few counts support this clone. The J gene is TRBJ1-5, the V gene TRBV7-2, with D unclear. Deletions cut 1 base from V and 10 bases from J, with 20 bases between. CDR1 SGHTA and CDR2 FQGNSA come from the germline V gene. The CDR3 consists of 16 residues. Here the CDR3 reads CASSLVASTAISPQHF. CDR3 nucleotides: TGTGCCAGCAGCTTAGTCGCGAGCACAGCAATCAGCCCCCAGCATTTT.

The chain uses TRBV5-1 and TRBJ2-5; TRBD2 agrees at 10 bases. Germline V gene lookup returns CDR1 SGHRS and CDR2 YFSETQ. After removal of 5 bases from V and 5 bases from J, the junction contained 9 bases not matched to a gene. CDR3 length equals 15 residues. CDR3 sequence reads: CASRPVAGGSETQYF. The CDR3 region has the DNA TGCGCCAGCAGACCTGTAGCGGGGGGTTCGGAGACCCAGTACTTC.

This chain joins TRBV6-1 and TRBJ2-2; 12 nucleotides line up with TRBD2. V lost 3 bases to trimming and J lost 3 bases; unmatched junction nucleotides: 8. The CDR3 is made up of 18 amino acids. The germline gives CDR1 MNHNS, CDR2 SASEGT. The CDR3 spells CASSEWTSGIWDTGELFF. The CDR3 DNA follows: TGTGCCAGCAGTGAGTGGACTAGCGGGATATGGGACACCGGGGAGCTGTTTTTT.

The chain carries TRBV30 and TRBJ2-7; 7 bases match TRBD2. V shed 1 base and J 6 bases; nucleotides not matched to a gene: 9. The CDR3 loop spans 14 amino acids. Germline-derived CDR1 and CDR2 are GTSNPN and SVGIG (reference sequence). The CDR3 loop reads CAWSGAGDFAEQYF. CDR3 coding DNA: TGTGCCTGGAGTGGGGCGGGGGACTTCGCCGAGCAGTACTTC.

J is TRBJ2-2 and V is TRBV9; possible D gene TRBD1, 5 bases. This CDR3 region has 17 residues. V lost 0 bases and J 1 base, leaving 13 bases between the germline ends. Germline V gives CDR1 SGDLS, CDR2 YYNGEE. The CDR3 DNA is TGTGCCAGCAGCGTAGACAGGCATCTGCGGAACACCGGGGAGCTGTTTTTT. It translates to CASSVDRHLRNTGELFF. The entire variable domain, with the rest obtained from reference TRBV9 and TRBJ2-2, is as follows: DSGVTQTPKHLITATGQRVTLRCSPRSGDLSVYWYQQSLDQGLQFLIQYYNGEERAKGNILERFSAQQFPDLHSELNLSSLELGDSALYFCASSVDRHLRNTGELFFGEGSRLTVL.

This rearrangement joins TRBV2 to TRBJ2-7, with D perhaps TRBD1 (5 bases). The CDR3 runs 15 residues. Deletions cut 0 bases from V and 3 bases from J, with 12 bases between. Germline V gene data show CDR1 as SNHLY and CDR2 as FYNNEI. This chain's CDR3 is CASSEAYRLGYEQYF. The CDR3 region has the DNA TGTGCCAGCAGTGAAGCTTACAGGCTTGGCTACGAGCAGTACTTC.

Only one count was recorded for this clone. This chain joins TRBV2 and TRBJ1-5, with a weak D call TRBD1 (5 bases). Germline CDR1 and CDR2: SNHLY and FYNNEI. The germline V and J ends were trimmed by 6 bases and 6 bases, with 12 bases remaining between them. The CDR3 runs 13 residues. The CDR3 loop is CASSLQGTQPQHF. The CDR3 coding sequence is TGTGCCAGCAGCCTCCAGGGAACTCAGCCCCAGCATTTT.

The chain links TRBV7-9 to TRBJ2-1; 15 bases are shared with TRBD2. Germline loops: CDR1 SEHNR, CDR2 FQNEAQ (reference sequence). This CDR3 comprises 17 residues. Trimming removed 4 bases from V and 7 bases from J; junction bases left unmatched: 8. CDR3 in amino acids: CASSSGLAGGPGNEQFF. As DNA, the CDR3 is TGTGCCAGCAGCTCTGGACTAGCGGGAGGGCCGGGGAATGAGCAGTTCTTC.

The gene calls are TRBV19 and TRBJ2-2; 13 nucleotides agree with TRBD2. Losses at the gene ends were 7 bases for V and 0 bases for J; bases not matched to a gene: 11. Per germline, CDR1 LNHDA and CDR2 SQIVND (reference sequence). The CDR3 runs 19 residues. CDR3 sequence: CASKGTGLAGDPNTGELFF. As DNA, the CDR3 is TGTGCCAGTAAGGGTACAGGACTAGCGGGAGACCCGAACACCGGGGAGCTGTTTTTT.

This CDR3 reads CASSRGQGPYEQYF. The CDR3 DNA sequence: TGTGCCAGCAGCCGGGGACAGGGTCCCTACGAGCAGTACTTC. The V and J genes are TRBV5-4 and TRBJ2-7, with TRBD1 matching over 9 bases. Germline assignment: CDR1 SGHNT and CDR2 YYREEE (reference sequence). The V and J ends lost 4 bases and 2 bases, in that order; junction bases with no gene match: 4. This CDR3 spans 14 amino acids.

The chain uses TRBV7-2 and TRBJ2-3; 12 nucleotides agree with TRBD2. Germline trimming cut 4 bases from V and 6 bases from J; bases unmatched to any gene: 2. The germline V gene encodes CDR1 SGHTA and CDR2 FQGNSA. The CDR3 contains 14 residues. The CDR3 DNA reads TGTGCCAGCAGCTCCGGACTAGCGGGGGATACGCAGTATTTT. This sequence encodes CASSSGLAGDTQYF.

In this sample, this clone turned up a few times. This sequence joins TRBV10-3 and TRBJ1-4; the D gene is possibly TRBD1 (5 bases). Germline lookup yields CDR1 ENHRY and CDR2 SYGVKD. V gave up 0 bases and J gave up 6 bases, with 8 bases separating them. This CDR3 has 14 residues. CDR3 DNA: TGTGCCATCAGTGAGTCGAGGACATATGAAAAACTGTTTTTT. The encoded protein is CAISESRTYEKLFF.

This chain joins TRBV6-2 or TRBV6-3 and TRBJ1-1; D may be TRBD1 (6 bases). Germline CDR1 is MNHEY and CDR2 is SVGEGT. This CDR3 spans 14 amino acids. Trimming took 2 bases from V and 6 from J, leaving 13 bases between them. In nucleotides, the CDR3 is TGTGCCAGCAGTTACGGACAGAAAGGCTCTGAAGCTTTCTTT. It translates to CASSYGQKGSEAFF.

The chain is built from TRBV10-1 and TRBJ1-1; 9 bases are a match to TRBD1. Trimming took 7 bases from V and 3 from J; bases not matched to a gene: 12. The CDR3 spans 16 residues. Germline V gene lookup returns CDR1 WNHNN and CDR2 SYGVQD (reference sequence). The DNA for the CDR3 is TGCGCCAGCACCCGGAGACAGGGGGTTCATTACACTGAAGCTTTCTTT. Its translation: CASTRRQGVHYTEAFF.

The V gene is TRBV7-9, the J gene TRBJ1-5; D gene unclear. Germline V gives CDR1 SEHNR, CDR2 FQNEAQ (reference sequence). This CDR3 comprises 15 residues. Deletions cut 0 bases from V and 3 bases from J, with 9 bases between. CDR3 coding DNA: TGTGCCAGCAGCTTAGCGGGAGGAAACAATCAGCCCCAGCATTTT. As protein: CASSLAGGNNQPQHF.

This rearrangement joins TRBV12-5 to TRBJ2-2; D is unclear. V lost 1 base, J lost 0 bases, and 3 bases lay in between. The CDR3 contains 14 residues. Looked up from germline, CDR1 is LGHNT and CDR2 is FRNRAP. The CDR3 nucleotides read TGTGCTAGTGGTTTGGCTCCGAACACCGGGGAGCTGTTTTTT. Translated, it gives CASGLAPNTGELFF.

The chain has TRBV9 and TRBJ2-7; D is unresolved. The CDR3 spans 13 residues. Germline CDR1 is SGDLS and CDR2 is YYNGEE. V lost 0 bases to trimming and J lost 3 bases, with 7 bases between them. CDR3 loop: CASSVATGYEQYF. The CDR3 nucleotides read TGTGCCAGCAGCGTAGCTACCGGCTACGAGCAGTACTTC.

V usage is TRBV29-1 and J usage is TRBJ2-7; D ambiguous. The ends were cut back, 2 bases at V and 0 bases at J, with 2 bases in the middle. The CDR3 has 11 residues. Germline loops: CDR1 SQVTM, CDR2 ANQGSEA. The DNA for the CDR3 is TGCAGCGTTGAACTCTCCTACGAGCAGTACTTC. Protein sequence: CSVELSYEQYF.

The chain employs TRBV6-2 or TRBV6-3 and TRBJ1-2; possibly TRBD1 for D (5 bases). The CDR3 has 14 amino acids. Trimming took 6 bases from V and 3 from J, leaving 14 bases between them. The germline CDR1 and CDR2 sequences are MNHEY and SVGEGT. CDR3 amino acids: CASSDGGDYYGYTF. For the CDR3, the DNA is TGTGCCAGCAGCGATGGAGGGGATTACTATGGCTACACCTTC.

The chain uses TRBV7-2 and TRBJ1-4, with TRBD1 matching over 8 bases. Trimming at V came to 5 bases and at J to 5 bases, leaving 16 bases not matched to a gene. Germline V gene data show CDR1 as SGHTA and CDR2 as FQGNSA. The CDR3 contains 18 residues. The CDR3 nucleotides are TGTGCCAGCAGCCTAAGCCCCCTTCCGGGACAGGAGAATGAAAAACTGTTTTTT. This sequence encodes CASSLSPLPGQENEKLFF.

The rearrangement uses TRBV7-2 and TRBJ2-7, with D maybe TRBD1 (6 bases). The CDR3 totals 14 residues. Deletions cut 2 bases from V and 3 bases from J, with 11 bases between. The germline V gene has CDR1 SGHTA and CDR2 FQGNSA. The CDR3 loop reads CASSLRRGRYEQYF. CDR3 in DNA: TGTGCCAGCAGCTTACGCAGGGGACGCTACGAGCAGTACTTC. Using reference TRBV7-2 and TRBJ2-7 for the parts outside the CDR3, the full variable domain is GAGVSQSPSNKVTEKGKDVELRCDPISGHTALYWYRQSLGQGLEFLIYFQGNSAPDKSGLPSDRFSAERTGGSVSTLTIQRTQQEDSAVYLCASSLRRGRYEQYFGPGTRLTVT.

This sequence joins TRBV25-1 and TRBJ1-2; possibly TRBD1 for D (5 bases). This CDR3 has 13 amino acids. Germline CDR1 and CDR2: MGHDK and SYGVNS. Trimming pared 4 bases from V and 8 bases from J, leaving 14 bases between. The CDR3 DNA reads as TGTGCCAGCAGTGGCCAGACAGTATTCGGCTACACCTTC. Its translation is CASSGQTVFGYTF.